The subject of this entry is one T cell receptor beta chain. The data originate from a study of blood T cell repertoires in COVID-19. Study in general: From the United States, Italy and Spain came samples of acute and convalescent COVID-19. In each case, the material was cDNA or gDNA derived from T cells, B-cell-depleted T cells, or PBMCs.

Authors' data handling: Quantification of nucleated cells was approximated via reference gene primer amplification. Produced via immunoSEQ multiplex PCR; TCRdb's table is partial and in-frame only. The D gene and trimming were derived from the DNA, and the V and J assignments and clone size from that table. This sample has 150,000 or so clones, with around four fifths found just once. Sequencing input: peripheral blood. The receptor was isolated from a man in his forties or fifties who had recovered from COVID-19.

The CDR3 is CASRRQSTGELFF. The CDR3 DNA reads as TGTGCCAGCAGGCGGCAGTCTACCGGGGAGCTGTTTTTT. The gene calls are TRBV11-3 and TRBJ2-2; the D is unclear. Germline CDR1 is SGHNT and CDR2 is YENEEA. V shed 6 bases and J shed 5 bases, with 10 bases lying between them. This CDR3 is built from 13 residues. The full variable domain, rest sourced from reference TRBV11-3 and TRBJ2-2, is EAGVVQSPRYKIIEKKQPVAFWCNPISGHNTLYWYLQNLGQGPELLIRYENEEAVDDSQLPKDRFSAERLKGVDSTLKIQPAELGDSAVYLCASRRQSTGELFFGEGSRLTVL.